The TCR beta chain under discussion was sequenced for a study of blood T cell repertoires in COVID-19. Study-wide context: There were acute and convalescent COVID-19 samples, and they came from the United States, Italy and Spain. From T cells, B-cell-depleted T cells, or PBMCs came the material, which was cDNA or gDNA.

Trimming removed 5 bases from V and 2 bases from J; junction bases left unmatched: 15. The CDR3 extends over 17 amino acids. The germline CDR1 and CDR2 sequences are SGHNT and YYREEE (reference sequence). Original processing methods: By means of reference gene primer amplification, nucleated cell counts were estimated. Sequencing used immunoSEQ multiplex PCR; TCRdb keeps in-frame clones, though not all of them. Clonal size and the V and J genes are those of that table, whereas D and trimming came from the DNA. This sample has about 160,000 clones, with 70% to 85% found just once. This clonotype was sampled from a woman older than 75 with acute or convalescent COVID-19. Sequencing was performed on peripheral blood. J is TRBJ2-5 and V is TRBV5-4; 7 nucleotides align to TRBD1. The CDR3 loop reads CASRMTSNRDSQETQYF. The CDR3 DNA reads TGTGCCAGCAGGATGACCTCAAACCGGGACAGTCAAGAGACCCAGTACTTC.